These T cell receptor beta chains were read from a single sample in a study of cytomegalovirus exposure and HLA in healthy donors. Sequencing was performed with immunoSEQ multiplex PCR; in TCRdb, only in-frame clones are kept and a portion is missing. Here the sample spans 45,000 to 60,000 clones, about three quarters being singletons. Sequencing was done on a sample of PBMCs. The receptors stem from a woman in her forties or fifties in good health and CMV-seronegative. Both conserved end residues are trimmed from each CDR3. Each record gives: V gene, J gene, CDR3 protein.

v_gene: TRBV7-7
j_gene: TRBJ2-7
CDR3aa: ASSFGGDNEQY

v_gene: TRBV6-1
j_gene: TRBJ2-7
CDR3aa: ASSEVVESLDEQY

v_gene: TRBV2
j_gene: TRBJ2-3
CDR3aa: ASTPIEGQGATDTQY

v_gene: TRBV4-1
j_gene: TRBJ2-7
CDR3aa: ASSQASDRVTYEQY

v_gene: TRBV30
j_gene: TRBJ1-3
CDR3aa: AWSRGSGNTIY

v_gene: TRBV27
j_gene: TRBJ2-1
CDR3aa: ASSERGGGNEQF

v_gene: TRBV28
j_gene: TRBJ1-1
CDR3aa: ATLTHSGGGGEAF

v_gene: TRBV2
j_gene: TRBJ1-1
CDR3aa: ASQNPNTEAF

v_gene: TRBV2
j_gene: TRBJ1-5
CDR3aa: ASATRGPQH

v_gene: TRBV11-2
j_gene: TRBJ2-1
CDR3aa: ASSTGLGEEQF

v_gene: TRBV9
j_gene: TRBJ1-1
CDR3aa: ASSSTGAEAF

v_gene: TRBV5-6
j_gene: TRBJ1-1
CDR3aa: ASSLEGQGYVNTEAF

v_gene: TRBV28
j_gene: TRBJ1-5
CDR3aa: ASTIRAGQPQH

v_gene: TRBV19
j_gene: TRBJ1-2
CDR3aa: ASSIWGTTGVGYGYT

v_gene: TRBV4-2
j_gene: TRBJ2-5
CDR3aa: ASSQDGTHQETQY

v_gene: TRBV6-1
j_gene: TRBJ1-2
CDR3aa: ASSEVNAYYGYT

v_gene: TRBV11-2
j_gene: TRBJ1-3
CDR3aa: ASSRLLGNTIY

v_gene: TRBV6-1
j_gene: TRBJ1-6
CDR3aa: ASSDAQYSPLH

v_gene: TRBV11-2
j_gene: TRBJ2-3
CDR3aa: ASSPSGGVLPTDTQY

v_gene: TRBV5-1
j_gene: TRBJ1-2
CDR3aa: ASSLDLQGTHGYT

v_gene: TRBV7-8
j_gene: TRBJ1-6
CDR3aa: ASSLATGSYSPLH

v_gene: TRBV6-4
j_gene: TRBJ2-2
CDR3aa: ASAMEGGAFNTGELF

v_gene: TRBV19
j_gene: TRBJ2-7
CDR3aa: ARLPYSYEQY

v_gene: TRBV28
j_gene: TRBJ1-5
CDR3aa: ASSDQTGSRNH

v_gene: TRBV5-1
j_gene: TRBJ1-1
CDR3aa: ASSPQGATEAF

v_gene: TRBV7-9
j_gene: TRBJ1-1
CDR3aa: ASSPRGETYAF

v_gene: TRBV7-8
j_gene: TRBJ2-3
CDR3aa: ASSPLAGGLGTDTQY

v_gene: TRBV7-8
j_gene: TRBJ1-5
CDR3aa: ASSLGSRGPQPQH

v_gene: TRBV4-2
j_gene: TRBJ2-3
CDR3aa: ASSQGISGGTTDTQY

v_gene: TRBV6-6
j_gene: TRBJ2-3
CDR3aa: ASSRTSGRTDTQY

v_gene: TRBV7-8
j_gene: TRBJ2-5
CDR3aa: ASSQTLVEQETQY

v_gene: TRBV5-1
j_gene: TRBJ2-3
CDR3aa: ASSLGVGGTDTQY

v_gene: TRBV27
j_gene: TRBJ2-7
CDR3aa: ASSFKGAGYEQY

v_gene: TRBV19
j_gene: TRBJ2-5
CDR3aa: ASKATSGNWGETQY

v_gene: TRBV6-5
j_gene: TRBJ1-5
CDR3aa: ASSPPGGNQPQH

v_gene: TRBV5-4
j_gene: TRBJ1-2
CDR3aa: ASRLDRGSSYGYT

v_gene: TRBV6-5
j_gene: TRBJ2-7
CDR3aa: ASGRRGNEQY

v_gene: TRBV7-2
j_gene: TRBJ2-5
CDR3aa: ASSLAPRETQY

v_gene: TRBV6-1
j_gene: TRBJ1-1
CDR3aa: ASSDQGNTEAF

v_gene: TRBV19
j_gene: TRBJ2-1
CDR3aa: ASSKTSGPYNEQF

v_gene: TRBV7-9
j_gene: TRBJ2-3
CDR3aa: ASSPSIDGTDTQY

v_gene: TRBV2
j_gene: TRBJ2-3
CDR3aa: ASKGQGHTDTQY

v_gene: TRBV7-9
j_gene: TRBJ2-7
CDR3aa: ASSLAGTGPYEQY

v_gene: TRBV6-5
j_gene: TRBJ2-6
CDR3aa: ASSYSRAGANVLT

v_gene: TRBV29-1
j_gene: TRBJ1-5
CDR3aa: SVRPGSGQPQH

v_gene: TRBV7-9
j_gene: TRBJ2-1
CDR3aa: ASSLIGGAYNEQF

v_gene: TRBV30
j_gene: TRBJ1-5
CDR3aa: AWSEDRAGPQH

v_gene: TRBV5-3
j_gene: TRBJ2-7
CDR3aa: ARSLRRETYEQY

v_gene: TRBV6-5
j_gene: TRBJ1-2
CDR3aa: ASLGQSYGYT

v_gene: TRBV30
j_gene: TRBJ1-5
CDR3aa: AWSVETGKNQPQH

v_gene: TRBV19
j_gene: TRBJ2-1
CDR3aa: ATSMGAGVGNNEQF

v_gene: TRBV11-3
j_gene: TRBJ1-1
CDR3aa: ASSEQGANTEAF

v_gene: TRBV7-9
j_gene: TRBJ2-5
CDR3aa: ASSATEAPQETQY